Reported below is one T cell receptor beta chain. Its matching antigen is unknown. The data stem from a study of cytomegalovirus exposure and HLA in healthy donors. This CDR3 has 13 residues. The J segment lost 4 bases and the V segment lost 6 bases, leaving 5 bases of the junction unmatched. The germline V gene has CDR1 MGHDK and CDR2 SYGVNS. PCR used 60 Vbeta primers and 13 Jbeta primers. The data were produced by immunoSEQ multiplex PCR, yet TCRdb's version contains in-frame clones alone and is incomplete. Listed are about 25,000 clones; roughly 18% falls within the top ten. Study-wide points: A missense DCLRE1C variant was associated with V- and J-gene trimming of TCR beta chains in a later analysis, and an independent cohort replicated the association.

The sample consisted of PBMCs. The receptor comes from a male donor in good health and CMV-seropositive. The chain is built from TRBV25-1 and TRBJ1-2; 7 positions match TRBD1. The CDR3 DNA follows: TGTGCCAGCAGCTCTACAGGGGTCTATGGCTACACCTTC. It encodes CASSSTGVYGYTF.